This T cell receptor (beta chain) was observed in a study of Ad26.COV2.S vaccination and SARS-CoV-2 variants. The sample holds one count of this clone. Its specificity is not known. Whole-study findings and limits: Quantification of TCR breadth and depth may have yielded underestimates of total T cell responses. With respect to non-spike TCR breadth, vaccine and placebo recipients were similar.

Sequencing used immunoSEQ multiplex PCR; TCRdb keeps in-frame clones, though not all of them. The profile shows around 170,000 clones, around nine tenths of them singletons. Looked up from germline, CDR1 is ENHRY and CDR2 is SYGVKD. With 4 bases removed from V and 8 bases from J, the gap between germline ends came to 15 bases. This CDR3 region has 14 residues. Sample: peripheral blood, taken after recovery from COVID-19. The source of this sequence is a human donor who had recovered from COVID-19. V gene TRBV10-3 combines with J gene TRBJ2-1; TRBD2 might be the D (6 bases). In nucleotides, the CDR3 is TGTGCCATCAGTGGGTGGGAGGTCCCTGATGAGCAGTTCTTC. Translation gives CAISGWEVPDEQFF.